Below, 22 T cell receptor beta chains from the same sample are listed, as sequenced in a study of blood T cells in healthy people across ages. A J-beta primer mix and a sample-barcoded 5' primer were used in a second PCR of roughly 7 to 12 cycles. One entry per CDR3 protein, called by TCRdb with MiXCR from the 5' RACE reads. The sample has 1.2 million to 1.5 million distinct CDR3 sequences; almost 60% are singletons. The sequenced sample was blood. The receptors derive from a man aged 18 to 29 in good health.

The chain recombines TRBV4-3 with TRBJ2-7; TRBD1 agrees at 10 bases. The length of the CDR3 is 15 residues. Per the germline V gene, CDR1 is LGHNA and CDR2 is YSLEER. Unmatched junction bases numbered 8, after V lost 3 bases and J lost 6 bases. The CDR3 loop is CASSQDPGTGVEQYF. The CDR3 DNA sequence: TGCGCCAGCAGCCAGGACCCCGGGACAGGGGTCGAGCAGTACTTC.

The chain links TRBV6-1 to TRBJ2-7; 7 nucleotides align to TRBD2. V gave up 1 base and J gave up 2 bases; unmatched junction bases: 5. Per germline, CDR1 MNHNS and CDR2 SASEGT. The CDR3 is 15 amino acids. This chain's CDR3 is CASSEGGGEAYEQYF. The CDR3 region has the DNA TGTGCCAGCAGTGAAGGCGGGGGAGAGGCCTACGAGCAGTACTTC.

This sequence joins TRBV4-1 and TRBJ2-1, with TRBD2 matching over 13 bases. The CDR3 runs to 16 residues. With V trimmed by 3 bases and J by 9 bases, 8 bases remained unmatched. The V gene's germline CDR1 is MGHRA and CDR2 YSYEKL. CDR3 nucleotides: TGCGCCAGCAGCCAGGCACCGGGACTAGCGGGACTTGAGCAGTTCTTC. Encoded protein: CASSQAPGLAGLEQFF.

J is TRBJ2-3 and V is TRBV21-1; TRBD1, as called in the table, went unchecked against the DNA. TRBV21-1 is listed as a pseudogene. The CDR3 length is 14 residues. CDR3 DNA: TGTGCCAGCAGCAAAGGACGTACAGGAGATACGCAGTATTTT. It specifies CASSKGRTGDTQYF.

In this sample, this clonotype turned up a few times. The chain is built from TRBV12-3 or TRBV12-4 and TRBJ2-4; unclear D gene. The length of the CDR3 is 12 residues. With 0 bases removed from V and 13 bases from J, the gap between germline ends came to 10 bases. CDR3 sequence reads: CASSLAHAEQYF. The DNA of the CDR3 is TGTGCCAGCAGTTTAGCTCATGCGGAGCAGTACTTC.

This chain uses TRBV12-3 or TRBV12-4 with TRBJ1-5; TRBD1 agrees at 9 bases. The CDR3 length is 15 residues. V lost 4 bases and J lost 3; bases outside the gene matches: 4. This chain's CDR3 is CASSWGQGYNQPQHF. The DNA for the CDR3 is TGTGCCAGCAGTTGGGGACAGGGCTACAATCAGCCCCAGCATTTT.

This chain connects TRBV29-1 to TRBJ2-3; weak D call: TRBD1 (6 bases). The CDR3 totals 12 residues. The V and J ends lost 4 bases and 6 bases respectively, with 11 bases between them. Germline-derived CDR1 and CDR2 are SQVTM and ANQGSEA. CDR3 sequence: CSVVPRGDTQYF. The CDR3 bases are TGCAGCGTTGTTCCTAGGGGGGATACGCAGTATTTT.

This clonotype was seen only a few times. The chain couples TRBV7-9 to TRBJ2-3; D is unresolved. The V gene lost 6 bases and the J gene lost 4 bases, with 11 bases spanning the gap. This CDR3 is 13 amino acids long. In germline, CDR1 is SEHNR, CDR2 FQNEAQ (reference sequence). CDR3 in amino acids: CASRPQSADTQYF. CDR3 nucleotides: TGTGCCAGCAGGCCCCAGTCGGCAGATACGCAGTATTTT.

The chain uses TRBV25-1 and TRBJ2-1; TRBD2 matches 13 bases. Losses at the gene ends were 0 bases for V and 8 bases for J; bases not matched to a gene: 4. Germline values: CDR1 MGHDK, CDR2 SYGVNS. The CDR3 totals 16 residues. The CDR3 sequence: CASSEYGTSGRDEQFF. The DNA of the CDR3 is TGTGCCAGCAGTGAATATGGAACTAGCGGGAGGGATGAGCAGTTCTTC.

The chain has TRBV20-1 and TRBJ2-4, with D uncertain. Matching the DNA end better, TRBJ2-7 makes the J call doubtful. Germline loops: CDR1 DFQATT, CDR2 SNEGSKA (reference sequence). The CDR3 is 11 residues long. CDR3 in DNA: TGCAGTGCTGGGGAAAGGGACGAGCAGTACTTC. Protein product: CSAGERDEQYF.

The chain is built from TRBV7-9 and TRBJ1-2; 9 nucleotides match TRBD1. Looked up from germline, CDR1 is SEHNR and CDR2 is FQNEAQ (reference sequence). With V trimmed by 5 bases and J by 7 bases, 20 bases remained unmatched. This CDR3 is built from 18 residues. The CDR3: CASSPPPWPGQGFAGYTF. As DNA, the CDR3 is TGTGCCAGCAGCCCACCACCCTGGCCGGGACAGGGTTTCGCTGGCTACACCTTC.

This clonotype has more than one count but fewer than ten. The chain employs TRBV5-6 and TRBJ1-1; maybe TRBD1 (5 bases). Germline V gene lookup returns CDR1 SGHDT and CDR2 YYEEEE. V was clipped by 4 bases and J by 4 bases, with 11 bases between them. The CDR3 runs 13 residues. The CDR3 spells CASSLGLSTEAFF. In nucleotides, the CDR3 is TGTGCCAGCAGCCTGGGACTCAGCACTGAAGCTTTCTTT.

This chain joins TRBV29-1 and TRBJ2-3; the D gene is possibly TRBD2 (5 bases). CDR1 SQVTM and CDR2 ANQGSEA come from the germline V gene. The CDR3 spans 15 residues. V lost 7 bases to trimming and J lost 4 bases, with 21 bases between them. The CDR3 loop reads CSAQRGLGGADTQYF. CDR3 in DNA: TGCAGCGCTCAACGCGGGCTAGGAGGCGCAGATACGCAGTATTTT.

The chain carries TRBV2 and TRBJ1-5; 10 bases fit TRBD1. This CDR3 has 15 residues. The V gene's germline CDR1 is SNHLY and CDR2 FYNNEI. V lost 6 bases to trimming and J lost 0 bases; unmatched junction nucleotides: 2. The DNA of the CDR3 is TGTGCCAGCAGGGGGGACAGGGGTAGCAATCAGCCCCAGCATTTT. This codes for CASRGDRGSNQPQHF.

This chain links TRBV5-1 with TRBJ2-1; TRBD2 agrees at 9 bases. This CDR3 contains 17 residues. Looked up from germline, CDR1 is SGHRS and CDR2 is YFSETQ. V shed 1 base, J shed 0 bases, and the junction held 5 bases outside the gene matches. The CDR3 region is CASSLIAGGTSYNEQFF. The CDR3 nucleotides are TGCGCCAGCAGCTTGATTGCGGGAGGGACCTCCTACAATGAGCAGTTCTTC.

This clonotype was seen a few times. The chain links TRBV2 to TRBJ1-4, with D unclear. CDR1 SNHLY and CDR2 FYNNEI come from the germline V gene. V lost 4 bases and J lost 4, with 7 bases in between. The CDR3 spans 13 residues. The CDR3 loop is CASSVQFNEKLFF. The CDR3 coding sequence is TGTGCCAGCAGTGTTCAGTTTAATGAAAAACTGTTTTTT.

This clonotype appeared a few times. J is TRBJ2-5 and V is TRBV27; TRBD1 or TRBD2 may be the D gene (5 bases each). This CDR3 comprises 16 residues. The V gene's germline CDR1 is MNHEY and CDR2 SMNVEV (reference sequence). Deletions cut 4 bases from V and 0 bases from J, with 15 bases between. As DNA, the CDR3 is TGTGCCAGCAGTTATCGAGGGGCCGGGTACCAAGAGACCCAGTACTTC. It is translated as CASSYRGAGYQETQYF.

This clonotype was seen only a few times. V and J are TRBV29-1 and TRBJ2-7, with D unclear. The V end was cut by 7 bases, the J end by 6 bases, with 13 bases between. Germline lookup yields CDR1 SQVTM and CDR2 ANQGSEA. CDR3 length equals 11 residues. As DNA, the CDR3 is TGCAGCGCCGAAACGCTCGGCGAGCAGTACTTC. It encodes CSAETLGEQYF.

The gene calls are TRBV4-1 and TRBJ1-4; no firm D call. V gave up 1 base and J gave up 8 bases, with 14 bases separating them. The germline V gene encodes CDR1 MGHRA and CDR2 YSYEKL. The CDR3 is made up of 15 amino acids. The CDR3 sequence: CASSQVGLLGEKLFF. The CDR3 region has the DNA TGCGCCAGCAGCCAAGTGGGGTTATTAGGGGAAAAACTGTTTTTT.

This sequence joins TRBV27 and TRBJ1-2; TRBD1 aligns across 9 bases. Trimming at V came to 5 bases and at J to 3 bases, leaving 16 bases not matched to a gene. Germline V gene sequence: CDR1 MNHEY, CDR2 SMNVEV (reference sequence). The CDR3 runs 18 residues. The CDR3 region has the DNA TGTGCCAGCAGTCCTAAGTATCCGGGACAGGGTTACGACTATGGCTACACCTTC. This encodes CASSPKYPGQGYDYGYTF.

The rearrangement links TRBV4-1 to TRBJ1-5; D not resolved. Trimming cost V 0 bases and J 4 bases, with 13 bases left between them. Germline V gives CDR1 MGHRA, CDR2 YSYEKL. This CDR3 has 16 amino acids. The CDR3 loop reads CASSQEGVLQNQPQHF. The CDR3 DNA is TGCGCCAGCAGCCAAGAGGGTGTTTTGCAGAATCAGCCCCAGCATTTT.

The chain links TRBV29-1 to TRBJ1-4, with 7 bases identical to TRBD1. Trimming cost V 6 bases and J 5 bases; bases outside gene matches: 3. The V gene's germline CDR1 is SQVTM and CDR2 ANQGSEA. The CDR3 is 12 amino acids. The CDR3 coding sequence is TGCAGCGTGACAGGGAGAAATGAAAAACTGTTTTTT. Its protein is CSVTGRNEKLFF.